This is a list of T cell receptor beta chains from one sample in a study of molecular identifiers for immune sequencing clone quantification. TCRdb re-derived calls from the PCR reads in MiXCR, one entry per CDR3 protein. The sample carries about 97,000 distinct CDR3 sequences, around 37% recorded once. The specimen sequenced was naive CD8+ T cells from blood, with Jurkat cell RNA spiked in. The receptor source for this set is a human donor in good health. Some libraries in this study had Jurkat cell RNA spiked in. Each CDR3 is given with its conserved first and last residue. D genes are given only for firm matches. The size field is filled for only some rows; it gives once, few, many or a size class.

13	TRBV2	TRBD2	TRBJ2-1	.	CASSSGRGDEQFF	TGTGCCAGCTCTAGCGGGAGGGGTGATGAGCAGTTCTTC
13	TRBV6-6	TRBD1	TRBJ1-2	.	CASVRDSDYGYTF	TGTGCCAGCGTCCGGGACAGTGACTATGGCTACACCTTC
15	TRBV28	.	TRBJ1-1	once	CASSFTMTENTDAFF	TGTGCCAGCAGTTTCACCATGACAGAGAACACTGATGCTTTCTTT
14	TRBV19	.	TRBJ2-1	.	CASSISTDYNEQFF	TGTGCCAGTAGTATTTCCACAGACTACAATGAGCAGTTCTTC
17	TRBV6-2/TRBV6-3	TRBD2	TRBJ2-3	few	CASSYFGLAEFTDTQYF	TGTGCCAGCAGTTACTTCGGACTAGCGGAATTCACAGATACGCAGTATTTT
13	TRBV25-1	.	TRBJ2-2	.	CASSVGYTGELFF	TGTGCCAGCAGCGTTGGGTACACCGGGGAGCTGTTTTTT
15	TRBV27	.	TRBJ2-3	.	CASSLITGGTDTQYF	TGTGCCAGCAGTTTGATCACGGGAGGCACAGATACGCAGTATTTT
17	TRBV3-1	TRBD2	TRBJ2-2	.	CASSQITGTRNTGELFF	TGTGCCAGCAGCCAAATAACCGGGACTAGGAACACCGGGGAGCTGTTTTTT
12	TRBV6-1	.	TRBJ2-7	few	CASGLHTYEQYF	TGTGCCAGCGGGCTCCATACCTACGAGCAGTACTTC
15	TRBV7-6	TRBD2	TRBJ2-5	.	CARSRTQRDGETQYF	TGTGCCCGCAGCCGTACACAGCGGGACGGAGAGACCCAGTACTTC
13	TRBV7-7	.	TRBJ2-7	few	CASSLALAYEQYF	TGTGCTAGCAGCTTGGCCCTAGCCTACGAGCAGTACTTC
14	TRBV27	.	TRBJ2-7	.	CASSFRGPSYEQYF	TGTGCCAGCAGTTTCAGGGGACCCTCCTACGAGCAGTACTTC
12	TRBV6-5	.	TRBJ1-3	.	CASSSTGNTIYF	TGTGCCAGCAGTTCAACTGGAAACACCATATATTTT
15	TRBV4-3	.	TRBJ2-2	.	CASSQWGPGTGELFF	TGCGCCAGCAGCCAATGGGGACCGGGGACCGGGGAGCTGTTTTTT
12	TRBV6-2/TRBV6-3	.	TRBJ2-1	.	CASSPTGFGQFF	TGTGCCAGCAGCCCTACAGGTTTCGGGCAGTTCTTC
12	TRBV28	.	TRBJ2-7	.	CASSDGTYEQYF	TGTGCCAGCAGTGACGGAACCTACGAGCAGTACTTC
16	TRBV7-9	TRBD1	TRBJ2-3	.	CASSPRQGPSTDTQYF	TGTGCCAGCAGCCCAAGACAGGGGCCAAGCACAGATACGCAGTATTTT
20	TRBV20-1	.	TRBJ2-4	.	CSARVQGLRDLDKAKNIQYF	TGCAGTGCTAGAGTTCAGGGACTTCGCGATTTGGATAAAGCCAAAAACATTCAGTACTTC
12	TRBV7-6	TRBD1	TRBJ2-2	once	CAGQETTGELSF	TGTGCCGGACAGGAGACCACCGGGGAGCTGTCTTTT
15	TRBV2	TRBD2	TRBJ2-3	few	CASSGLAGVADTQYF	TGTGCCAGCAGTGGGCTAGCGGGAGTTGCAGATACGCAGTATTTT
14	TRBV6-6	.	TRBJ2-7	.	CASSLPGSSYEQYF	TGTGCCAGCAGCTTGCCGGGAAGCTCCTACGAGCAGTACTTC
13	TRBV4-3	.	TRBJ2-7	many	CASSQPLGGEQYF	TGCGCCAGCAGCCAACCCCTCGGGGGCGAGCAGTACTTC
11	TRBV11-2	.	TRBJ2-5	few	CASSFGLTQYF	TGTGCCAGCAGCTTTGGGTTGACCCAGTACTTC
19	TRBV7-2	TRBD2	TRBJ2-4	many	CASSLALPSGSRPRNIQYF	TGTGCCAGCAGCTTAGCACTACCTAGCGGGAGTCGCCCCAGAAACATTCAGTACTTC
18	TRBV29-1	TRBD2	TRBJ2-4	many	CSVVWGIGREGRRNIQYF	TGCAGCGTTGTCTGGGGTATCGGGCGGGAGGGCCGGAGGAACATTCAGTACTTC
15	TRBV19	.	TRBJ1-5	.	CASRFWASSNQPQHF	TGTGCCAGTAGGTTCTGGGCTTCTAGCAATCAGCCCCAGCATTTT
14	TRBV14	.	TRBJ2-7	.	CASSSWTDGDEQYF	TGTGCCAGCAGCTCCTGGACAGACGGAGACGAGCAGTACTTC
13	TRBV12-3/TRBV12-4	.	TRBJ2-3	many	CASSSTLAGSWYF	TGTGCCAGCAGTTCCACATTAGCCGGGTCTTGGTATTTT
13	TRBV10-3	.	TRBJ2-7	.	CAISGQATYEQYF	TGTGCCATCAGTGGGCAGGCGACCTACGAGCAGTACTTC
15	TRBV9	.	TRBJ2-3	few	CASSGSGDVTDTQYF	TGTGCCAGCAGTGGGTCGGGAGATGTGACAGATACGCAGTATTTT
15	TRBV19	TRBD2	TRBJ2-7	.	CASSIGAGASYEQYF	TGTGCCAGTAGTATAGGAGCGGGGGCTTCCTACGAGCAGTACTTC
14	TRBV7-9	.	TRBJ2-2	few	CASTPVPSTGELFF	TGTGCCAGCACCCCAGTCCCGAGCACCGGGGAGCTGTTTTTT
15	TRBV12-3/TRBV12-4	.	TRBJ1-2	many	CASSPFGRGGRGYTF	TGTGCCAGCAGTCCCTTCGGTAGAGGGGGGCGCGGCTACACCTTC
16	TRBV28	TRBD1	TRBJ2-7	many	CASSLWTGGVSYEQYF	TGTGCCAGCAGTTTATGGACAGGGGGCGTCTCCTACGAGCAGTACTTC
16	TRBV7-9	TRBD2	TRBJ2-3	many	CASSPETSGDTDTQYF	TGTGCCAGCAGCCCGGAGACTAGCGGGGACACAGATACGCAGTATTTT
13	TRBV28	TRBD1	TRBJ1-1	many	CASSAHRGTEAFF	TGTGCCAGCAGTGCACACAGGGGGACTGAAGCTTTCTTT
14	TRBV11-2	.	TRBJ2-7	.	CASSLGGLLYEQYF	TGTGCCAGCAGCTTAGGTGGACTCCTGTACGAGCAGTACTTC
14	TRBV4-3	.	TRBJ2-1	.	CASSARASRTEQFF	TGCGCCAGCAGCGCCCGGGCCAGTAGGACTGAGCAGTTCTTC
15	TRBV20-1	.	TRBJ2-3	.	CSATSVGRDTDTQYF	TGCAGTGCTACTAGCGTCGGCAGGGACACAGATACGCAGTATTTT
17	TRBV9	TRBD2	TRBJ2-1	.	CASSDLAGGPDYNEQFF	TGTGCCAGCAGTGATCTAGCGGGAGGGCCCGACTACAATGAGCAGTTCTTC
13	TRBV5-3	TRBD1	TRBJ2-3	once	CARSLTGADTQYF	TGTGCCAGAAGCTTAACAGGGGCCGATACGCAGTATTTT
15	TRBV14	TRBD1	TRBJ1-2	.	CASRRTGQGNYGYTF	TGTGCCAGCAGACGGACGGGACAGGGAAACTATGGCTACACCTTC
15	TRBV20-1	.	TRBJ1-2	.	CSASLRATINYGYTF	TGCAGTGCTAGCCTCAGGGCCACCATAAACTATGGCTACACCTTC
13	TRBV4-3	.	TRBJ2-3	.	CASSKGSTETQYF	TGCGCCAGCAGCAAGGGTAGCACAGAAACGCAGTATTTT
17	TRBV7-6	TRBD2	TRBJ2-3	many	CASSLRPLAGFTDTQYF	TGTGCCAGCAGCTTACGCCCGCTAGCGGGGTTCACAGATACGCAGTATTTT
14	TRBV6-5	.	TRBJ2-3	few	CASSYLGRTDTQYF	TGTGCCAGCAGTTACTTGGGGAGGACTGATACGCAGTATTTT
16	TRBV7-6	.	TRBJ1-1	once	CASSVEFAAPNTEAFF	TGTGCCAGCAGCGTAGAGTTTGCGGCCCCGAACACTGAAGCTTTCTTT
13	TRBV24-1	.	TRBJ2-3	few	CATSETLTDTQYF	TGTGCCACCAGTGAGACATTGACAGATACGCAGTATTTT
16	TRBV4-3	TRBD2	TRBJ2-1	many	CASSQDTSGAYNEQFF	TGCGCCAGCAGCCAAGATACTAGCGGAGCCTACAATGAGCAGTTCTTC
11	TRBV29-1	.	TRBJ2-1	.	CSVDLGPEQFF	TGCAGCGTTGACTTGGGGCCTGAGCAGTTCTTC
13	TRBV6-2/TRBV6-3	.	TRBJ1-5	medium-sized	CASRDRSNQPQHF	TGTGCCAGCCGTGACAGGAGCAATCAGCCCCAGCATTTT